These T cell receptor beta chains were read from a single sample in a study of control samples from healthy donors and cancer patients. The assay was immunoSEQ multiplex PCR, and TCRdb's table has in-frame clones only and misses some. The data show around 130,000 clones, more than 70% seen once. Specimen: blood. The receptors were gathered from a man in his fifties or sixties in good health. CDR3s include the opening cysteine and the closing phenylalanine or tryptophan. The D gene is left open where the match is weak. Not all rows give a size; the values are once, few, many and, for expanded clones, a class.

d_gene	j_gene	abundance	v_gene	CDR3nt	CDR3aa
-	TRBJ1-1	few	TRBV18	TGTGCCAGCTCACTCGGCGAGAACACTGAAGCTTTCTTT	CASSLGENTEAFF
TRBD1	TRBJ1-3	-	TRBV28	TGTGCCAGCAGTTTGGGGACAGGGATCGGAAACACCATATATTTT	CASSLGTGIGNTIYF
TRBD2	TRBJ2-3	-	TRBV28	TGTGCCAGCAGAAGGACTAGCGGGGCCGCAGATACGCAGTATTTT	CASRRTSGAADTQYF
-	TRBJ1-5	-	TRBV2	TGTGCCAGCAGTGAAAGTTTGGGGAGCAATCAGCCCCAGCATTTT	CASSESLGSNQPQHF
-	TRBJ1-5	-	TRBV7-2	TGTGCCAGCAGCACCCACAGGGGCAATCAGCCCCAGCATTTT	CASSTHRGNQPQHF
TRBD2	TRBJ2-3	-	TRBV28	TGTGCCAGCAGTTTACGCCTCGGACTAGCGGGGGGGCTGGCAGATACGCAGTATTTT	CASSLRLGLAGGLADTQYF
-	TRBJ2-3	-	TRBV5-4	TGTGCCAGCTCCAATGCCGATACGCAGTATTTT	CASSNADTQYF
-	TRBJ2-2	-	TRBV2	TGTGCCAGCAGTGAAGTTGGAGCACAAATTCGTACCGGGGAGCTGTTTTTT	CASSEVGAQIRTGELFF
TRBD1	TRBJ2-5	-	TRBV24-1	TGTGCCACCAGTGATGTACAGGGGGCGGCGGAGACCCAGTACTTC	CATSDVQGAAETQYF
-	TRBJ2-2	-	TRBV6-5	TGTGCCAGCCGGATCAGGGGGAACACCGGGGAGCTGTTTTTT	CASRIRGNTGELFF
-	TRBJ1-1	-	TRBV6-6	TGTGCCAGCTCAGAGACGGGCACTGAAGCTTTCTTT	CASSETGTEAFF
-	TRBJ1-3	few	TRBV18	TGTGCCAGCTCACAACGACAGGAGAGCTCTGGAAACACCATATATTTT	CASSQRQESSGNTIYF
TRBD2	TRBJ2-7	-	TRBV30	TGTGCCTGGAGCCCACTAGCGGGGGCCCACTACGAGCAGTACTTC	CAWSPLAGAHYEQYF
-	TRBJ2-7	-	TRBV6-5	TGTGCCAGCACGGTTCAGGGCGGGTACGAGCAGTACTTC	CASTVQGGYEQYF
TRBD1	TRBJ1-2	-	TRBV7-2	TGTGCCAGCAGCTCCGGGACAGGGTTCGGCTACACCTTC	CASSSGTGFGYTF
TRBD2	TRBJ2-3	-	TRBV2	TGTGCCGGAAAAGACTCTAGCGGGGGCGATACAGATACGCAGTATTTT	CAGKDSSGGDTDTQYF
-	TRBJ2-1	-	TRBV30	TGTGCCTGGACCTATGGGGCCTCAGCCTACAATGAGCAGTTCTTC	CAWTYGASAYNEQFF
-	TRBJ1-6	-	TRBV30	TGTGCCTACGGGATGAGGGGTACCTATAATTCACCCCTCCACTTT	CAYGMRGTYNSPLHF
-	TRBJ1-1	-	TRBV29-1	TGCAGCGTTGGTTCGGAGAACACTGAAGCTTTCTTT	CSVGSENTEAFF
-	TRBJ2-7	-	TRBV9	TGTGCCAGCAGCGAGGGAGCTACCGACCTCTACGAGCAGTACTTC	CASSEGATDLYEQYF